This TCR beta chain was captured by sequencing in a study of cytomegalovirus exposure and HLA in healthy donors. Study findings and constraints: Usually a TCR sequence was rare, but some public TCRs were found in many donors. The CMV antigen specificity of three CMV-associated chains was confirmed through in vitro analysis.

This CDR3 spans 13 amino acids. The V end lost 4 bases, the J end lost 5 bases, and 11 bases lay between the germline ends. Germline-derived CDR1 and CDR2 are SGHDN and FVKESK. Comment on this clone: What it binds is not known.

Clones were read by immunoSEQ multiplex PCR, and TCRdb kept only the in-frame ones, dropping some. This table holds over 50,000 clones, approximately 95% found once. Sequenced input: PBMCs. The V gene is TRBV14, the J gene TRBJ1-1; D is unclear. The sequence came from a young woman in good health and CMV-seronegative. The CDR3 is CASSPPRGTEAFF. CDR3 coding DNA: TGTGCCAGCAGCCCCCCGCGCGGGACTGAAGCTTTCTTT.